These 2 T cell receptor beta chains were all obtained from the same sample, sequenced in a study of T cell responses to AZD1222 COVID-19 vaccine. TCRdb's copy holds only in-frame clones and misses some; the assay was immunoSEQ multiplex PCR. Found here are about 150,000 clones, around 91% of them singletons; the top ten hold roughly 4.6%. The sample in question was peripheral blood, obtained on day 0 of AZD1222 vaccination. Source of these receptors: an adult in good health.

CDR3 sequence (DNA): TGTGCCAGCAGTTCGGGGGGAAACACCATATATTTT. The encoded protein is CASSSGGNTIYF. This chain links TRBV6-5 with TRBJ1-3; D uncertain. The CDR3 is 12 amino acids. The V and J ends lost 4 bases and 4 bases respectively, with 5 bases between them. Germline loops: CDR1 MNHEY, CDR2 SVGAGI.

The chain combines TRBV11-2 with TRBJ1-1; the D gene is possibly TRBD1 (6 bases). Looked up from germline, CDR1 is SGHAT and CDR2 is FQNNGV. The CDR3 consists of 14 residues. Trimming removed 5 bases from V and 10 bases from J, with 20 bases in between. The DNA for the CDR3 is TGTGCCAGCAGCCCTCAAACGACAGGCCTAGGAGCTTTCTTT. Translated, it gives CASSPQTTGLGAFF. The variable domain in full, completed from reference TRBV11-2 and TRBJ1-1, reads EAGVAQSPRYKIIEKRQSVAFWCNPISGHATLYWYQQILGQGPKLLIQFQNNGVVDDSQLPKDRFSAERLKGVDSTLKIQPAKLEDSAVYLCASSPQTTGLGAFFGQGTRLTVV.